This T cell receptor (beta chain) was sequenced in a study of T cell responses to AZD1222 COVID-19 vaccine. CDR1 and CDR2 from the germline V gene are SGHVS and FQNEAQ. CDR3 length equals 13 residues. V was cut by 5 bases and J by 3 bases, with 10 bases left in between. As to this clone: The antigen remains unidentified.

Generated by immunoSEQ multiplex PCR, the TCRdb table keeps only in-frame clones and is missing some. The profile shows some 200,000 clones, more than 80% of them singletons. Study conclusions and caveats: Spike as a whole was targeted by vaccine-associated CD4 TCRs, dominant at 160-218 and 743-854. Rises in breadth and depth of Spike-specific TCRs came after two AZD1222 doses. It should be noted that donors were predominantly white British and more often female, and clonal diversity was possibly underestimated.

Source: peripheral blood, taken 28 days after the second dose of the MenACWY control vaccine. The receptor comes from an adult who received the MenACWY meningococcal vaccine as a control. V gene TRBV7-8 combines with J gene TRBJ1-2; a weak D match, TRBD1 (6 bases). The CDR3 is CASSPRGHYGYTF. CDR3 DNA sequence: TGTGCCAGCAGCCCCCGGGGGCACTATGGCTACACCTTC.